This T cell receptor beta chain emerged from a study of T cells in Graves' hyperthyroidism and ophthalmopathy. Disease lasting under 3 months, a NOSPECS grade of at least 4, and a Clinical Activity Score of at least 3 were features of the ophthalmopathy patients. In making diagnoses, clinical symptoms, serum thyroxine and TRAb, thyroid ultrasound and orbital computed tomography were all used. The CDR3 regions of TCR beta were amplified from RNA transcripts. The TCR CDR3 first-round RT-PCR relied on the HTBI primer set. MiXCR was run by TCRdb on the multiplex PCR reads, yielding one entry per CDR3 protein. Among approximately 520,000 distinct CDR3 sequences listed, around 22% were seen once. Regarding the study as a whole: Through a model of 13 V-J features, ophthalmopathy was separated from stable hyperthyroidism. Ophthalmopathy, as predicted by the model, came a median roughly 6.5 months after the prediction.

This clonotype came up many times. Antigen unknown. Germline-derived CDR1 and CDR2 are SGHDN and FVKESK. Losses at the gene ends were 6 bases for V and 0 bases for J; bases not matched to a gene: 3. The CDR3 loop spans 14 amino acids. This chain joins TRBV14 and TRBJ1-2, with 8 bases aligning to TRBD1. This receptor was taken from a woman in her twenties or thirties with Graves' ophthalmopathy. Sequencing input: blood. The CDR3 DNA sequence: TGTGCCAGCAGACGGACAGGGTCTAACTATGGCTACACCTTC. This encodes CASRRTGSNYGYTF.